This T cell receptor beta chain was found in a study of shared clonotypes between healthy human individuals (TCRdb year 2020). Study-wide context: The cohort comprised two women and a few men aged 18 to 49 years. To increase sequencing depth and limit assay-specific biases, different laboratories used diverse techniques to prepare libraries and sequence TCR repertoires. For each donor, three plates each were used for CD4 naive and CD4 memory, two plates were used for CD8 naive, and one plate was used for CD8 memory. Between about 0.94 and 8.9 billion PBMCs per donor were obtained by leukapheresis. The study deeply sequenced blood TCR repertoires of about 5 healthy adults to estimate repertoire size and the extent of clonotype sharing between individuals.

Donors were healthy HIV-negative adults with no recently reported acute infections or vaccinations. Only Caucasian adults living in Nashville, Tennessee, USA were represented among the donors. CD8 memory samples consisted of magnetically selected CD45RO+ cells combined with CCR7-negative CD45RA+ effector memory (TemRA) cells. After blood collection by leukapheresis, PBMCs were isolated using Ficoll-Histopaque density gradient centrifugation and then cryopreserved in the vapor phase of liquid nitrogen. Analytical flow cytometry was used to check the purity and quantity of each magnetically sorted T cell population. Each sorted fraction had its genomic DNA isolated and then quantified by UV absorbance on a Nanodrop 2000c. Regarding this clone: Its antigen is still unknown. No base quality information exists; no much larger clone differs at one position.

The germline V gene (reference sequence) supplies CDR1 SEHNR and CDR2 FQNEAQ. The germline ends are 11 bases apart after V is trimmed by 5 bases and J by 0 bases. The CDR3 numbers 14 residues from cysteine through phenylalanine. CDR3 DNA is the only sequence kept; it has 42 bases, read in frame from the first base. Findings and caveats that apply to the study as a whole: When a handful of donors were compared, the shared fraction of clonotypes was about 5.4% for naive CD4, about 4% for naive CD8, roughly 2.3% for memory CD4, and around 0.4% for memory CD8. Pairwise subsampling indicated that sequencing depth was expected to affect the degree of clonotype sharing among donors. Higher generation probabilities were observed for clonotypes shared by all four sorted-subset donors than for non-shared clonotypes. Because the study included a small number of donors, the genetic and exposure-history diversity represented was limited. Sampling was limited to blood, and TCR repertoires in tissue likely differ from TCR repertoires in blood. Incomplete sequencing was indicated by rarefaction of sorted-subset datasets, despite the large sequencing depth. Naive subsets generally had larger estimated clonotype richness than memory subsets.

Using the deep immunoSEQ assay, TCR CDR3 regions were amplified from genomic DNA by multiplex PCR. Extracted genomic DNA from each cell subset was spread evenly across all wells of several immunoSEQ 96-well plates, with each plate serving as a replicate. For sorted subsets, around 0.2 ug of genomic DNA, equivalent to around 29,000 T cell genomes, went into each replicate PCR. Purified libraries were measured with a Qubit 3.0 fluorometer, size-checked on a Bioanalyzer 2100, and measured again with the KAPA Library Quantification kit. A separate single-read 150-cycle Illumina NextSeq 550 flow cell was used to sequence each immunoSEQ 96-well plate. The paper's data handling went like this. Because the immunoSEQ output held only junctional sequences and lacked quality scores, the filtering could not match the filtering applied to full-length reads. Sequences were annotated with PyIR, a Python wrapper for IgBLAST v1.9, and V/J genes and CDR3 were assigned using IMGT germline references. Reads were removed for weak V/J assignments (E-value above 1e-6), missing CDR3, stop codons, out-of-frame junctions, or ambiguous translated residues. A V3J clonotype was defined by an identical inferred V gene, J gene, and CDR3 amino acid sequence. Percentage overlap between repertoires was calculated by dividing the number of shared unique clonotypes by the size of the smaller repertoire. Repertoire richness was assessed with RTK rarefaction, the Chao1 estimator, and Recon v2.1 estimates of unobserved clonotypes. Generation probabilities for all TCRbeta clonotypes obtained by the gDNA method from several donors were computed using OLGA. Here the immuneACCESS table is served through TCRdb, limited to in-frame sequences with V and J called. Missing clones are a known gap in these copies; in checked studies unresolved V genes cover under half, and the rest lacks a known reason. Clonal size and the V and J genes are those of that table, whereas D and trimming came from the DNA. The sample yields about 110,000 clones; roughly two thirds were counted once. About 24% of the sample is taken by the ten largest.

The chain is encoded by TRBV7-9 joined to TRBJ2-7, with the identity of the D gene unclear. What was sequenced was memory CD8+ T cells sorted from blood. The cell subset or site label, read with the paper, signifies: CD45RO+ cells pooled with CCR7-negative TemRA cells. The TCR comes from a woman aged 25 to 45 in good health. The DNA is TGTGCCAGCAGCGGTCGACCGTACTCCTACGAGCAGTACTTC. This yields the protein CASSGRPYSYEQYF.